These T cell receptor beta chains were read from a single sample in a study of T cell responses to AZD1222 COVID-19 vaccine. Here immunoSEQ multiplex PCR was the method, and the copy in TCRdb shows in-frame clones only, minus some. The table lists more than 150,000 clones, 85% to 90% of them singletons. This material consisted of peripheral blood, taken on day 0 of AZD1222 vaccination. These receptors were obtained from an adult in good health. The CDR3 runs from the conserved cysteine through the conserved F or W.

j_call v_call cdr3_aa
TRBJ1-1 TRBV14 CASSQEPGTPSTEAFF
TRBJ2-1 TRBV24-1 CATRGLAGGTGEQFF
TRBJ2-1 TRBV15 CATSIGGSSYNEQFF
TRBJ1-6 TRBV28 CAVPSPRGGDSPLHF
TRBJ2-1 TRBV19 CASTRGNEQFF
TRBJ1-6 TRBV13 CASSLGGGGNSPLHF
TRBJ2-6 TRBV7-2 CASSLAWSSGANVLTF
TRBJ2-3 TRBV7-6 CASSLGLAGLTDTQYF
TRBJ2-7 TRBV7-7 CASSDGRAYEQYF
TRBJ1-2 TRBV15 CATSRESYGYTF